Each of the 2 T cell receptor beta chains below was sequenced from the same sample in a study of T cells in localized non-small cell lung cancer. Using immunoSEQ multiplex PCR, the repertoire was profiled, and TCRdb retains in-frame clones only, with some absent. The sample lists roughly 18,000 clones, around 86% occurring once. Source: peripheral blood, taken before any cancer treatment. The receptors stem from a female donor over 55 with stage I lung adenocarcinoma.

This sequence joins TRBV18 and TRBJ2-1; D unclear. This CDR3 is 12 amino acids long. V was clipped by 0 bases and J by 5 bases, with 2 bases between them. Germline values: CDR1 KGHSH, CDR2 LQKENI. The chain's CDR3 is CASSPPNNEQFF. CDR3 DNA sequence: TGTGCCAGCTCACCACCGAACAATGAGCAGTTCTTC.

J is TRBJ1-1 and V is TRBV12-5, with D possibly TRBD1 on 6 matching bases. Germline V gene sequence: CDR1 LGHNT, CDR2 FRNRAP. V was cut by 0 bases and J by 6 bases, with 11 bases left in between. CDR3 length: 14 amino acids. As DNA, the CDR3 is TGTGCTAGTGGTTTGGTACAGCGGGGGCCTGAAGCTTTCTTT. Its translation is CASGLVQRGPEAFF.